This record looks at one T cell receptor (beta chain) sequence and its context. Random hexamers served to reverse transcribe roughly 0.5 to 1 ug RNA. TCRdb used MiXCR to reprocess the immunoSEQ multiplex PCR reads, holding one entry per CDR3 protein. The sample contains around 160,000 distinct CDR3 sequences, 90% to 95% of which appear only once. The record originates from a study of CD8 T cells in Susac syndrome. CD8+ and CD4+ T cells taken from blood had their TCR beta sequenced. Sequencing was done on a sample of CD4+ T cells from PBMCs. This TCR was sampled from a human donor in good health.

The CDR3 here is CASSPLAGGPDTQYF. Here the CDR3 DNA reads TGTGCCAGCAGCCCTCTGGCGGGGGGGCCAGATACGCAGTATTTT. The chain has TRBV7-2 and TRBJ2-3, with TRBD2 matching over 9 bases. The trim removed 5 bases at V and 4 bases at J, leaving 7 bases unmatched. The CDR3 spans 15 residues. In germline, CDR1 is SGHTA, CDR2 FQGNSA.